The next 24 T cell receptor beta chains were all read from a single sample in a study of blood T cell repertoires in COVID-19. TCRdb keeps only in-frame clones here, not all; method: immunoSEQ multiplex PCR. The data contain about 160,000 clones, 81% of them seen just once; the ten biggest clones take up approximately 11%. The sample taken for sequencing was peripheral blood. These receptors were taken from a human donor in a cohort sampled during active COVID-19.

This clone is a singleton in its sample. This rearrangement joins TRBV4-3 to TRBJ2-3; 8 bases line up with TRBD2. The germline gives CDR1 LGHNA, CDR2 YSLEER. This CDR3 is built from 17 residues. J gave up 4 bases and V 0 bases, and 9 bases lay outside the gene matches. The CDR3 DNA is TGCGCCAGCAGCCAAGATCCCCAAGCGGGAGAAGCAGATACGCAGTATTTT. Its translation is CASSQDPQAGEADTQYF.

This CDR3 reads CASSQWGLSLSGRPQHF. Written as DNA, the CDR3 is TGTGCCAGCAGCCAATGGGGTCTCAGCCTGTCCGGGAGGCCCCAGCATTTT. V gene TRBV3-1 (or the pseudogene TRBV3-2) combines with J gene TRBJ1-5; D gene uncertain. Deletions cut 2 bases from V and 9 bases from J, with 23 bases between. From germline, CDR1 is LGHDT and CDR2 YNNKEL (reference sequence). The CDR3 consists of 17 residues.

The V gene is TRBV19, the J gene TRBJ1-1; 10 bases fit TRBD1. The CDR3 loop spans 20 amino acids. The V and J ends lost 1 base and 0 bases, in that order; junction bases with no gene match: 14. Looked up from germline, CDR1 is LNHDA and CDR2 is SQIVND (reference sequence). CDR3 sequence: CASSIAPPGQGFLMNTEAFF. CDR3 bases: TGTGCCAGTAGTATAGCCCCGCCGGGACAGGGGTTCCTCATGAACACTGAAGCTTTCTTT.

The chain is built from TRBV6-5 and TRBJ2-3; 8 bases line up with TRBD2. The V gene's germline CDR1 is MNHEY and CDR2 SVGAGI. The CDR3 has 15 residues. With 7 bases clipped from V and 5 bases from J, the junction kept 11 bases outside the gene matches. The CDR3: CASTPAGAKGDTQYF. The DNA of the CDR3 is TGTGCCAGCACCCCAGCGGGGGCGAAGGGAGATACGCAGTATTTT.

V gene TRBV27 combines with J gene TRBJ1-5; 7 nucleotides line up with TRBD1. This CDR3 contains 15 residues. V gave up 8 bases and J gave up 4 bases; unmatched junction bases: 11. Germline V gives CDR1 MNHEY, CDR2 SMNVEV (reference sequence). The CDR3 DNA reads TGTGCCAGCCGCAAAACCGGGACAGATAATCAGCCCCAGCATTTT. It translates to CASRKTGTDNQPQHF.

V and J are TRBV11-2 and TRBJ1-1; TRBD1 is a possible D gene (5 bases). Trimming pared 7 bases from V and 4 bases from J, leaving 22 bases between. There are 16 residues in the CDR3. Germline-derived CDR1 and CDR2 are SGHAT and FQNNGV. The CDR3 bases are TGTGCCAGCACGGATAGTTTAGGGGTTCGGAGCACTGAAGCTTTCTTT. Translated, it gives CASTDSLGVRSTEAFF.

This sequence joins TRBV30 and TRBJ1-1, with D hard to call. Trimming shortened V by 2 bases and J by 4 bases, and 8 bases separated the two germline ends. The CDR3 runs to 12 residues. Germline loops: CDR1 GTSNPN, CDR2 SVGIG (reference sequence). DNA of the CDR3: TGTGCCTGGAGTCGGGAAGGCACTGAAGCTTTCTTT. This sequence encodes CAWSREGTEAFF.

CDR3: CASSPAGTGLPYGYTF. CDR3 DNA: TGTGCCAGCTCACCGGCCGGGACAGGGCTCCCCTATGGCTACACCTTC. The gene calls are TRBV18 and TRBJ1-2, with TRBD1 identical over 9 bases. The ends lost 3 bases at V and 4 bases at J; junction bases unmatched: 9. Germline lookup yields CDR1 KGHSH and CDR2 LQKENI. CDR3 length equals 16 residues.

The chain recombines TRBV6-5 with TRBJ2-7; 9 bases agree with TRBD1. The CDR3 has 15 residues. Looked up from germline, CDR1 is MNHEY and CDR2 is SVGAGI. The J segment lost 4 bases and the V segment lost 6 bases, leaving 10 bases of the junction unmatched. CDR3 protein: CASRPQGARGYEQYF. The CDR3 DNA sequence: TGTGCCAGCAGACCACAGGGGGCGCGAGGTTACGAGCAGTACTTC.

The CDR3 region has the DNA TGTGCCTGGAGTCCGGTGGGCGCGAACACTGAAGCTTTCTTT. Encoded protein: CAWSPVGANTEAFF. The gene calls are TRBV30 and TRBJ1-1; D not resolved. The CDR3 extends over 14 amino acids. Germline V gene sequence: CDR1 GTSNPN, CDR2 SVGIG (reference sequence). Trimming removed 2 bases at V and 1 base at J, with 11 bases between.

The genes are TRBV2 and TRBJ1-1; TRBD1 might be the D (6 bases). V shed 4 bases and J shed 3 bases, with 15 bases lying between them. Germline V gene data show CDR1 as SNHLY and CDR2 as FYNNEI. CDR3 length equals 15 residues. In DNA, the CDR3 is TGTGCCAGCAGTGCCGGACAGCTTAGGGACACTGAAGCTTTCTTT. This gives the protein CASSAGQLRDTEAFF.

There are a few counts of this clone. This chain connects TRBV19 to TRBJ1-2; 7 nucleotides line up with TRBD1. Germline V gene lookup returns CDR1 LNHDA and CDR2 SQIVND (reference sequence). The CDR3 is 17 residues long. J lost 0 bases, V lost 2 bases, and 9 bases had no gene match. CDR3 region: CASSISAGQTSNYGYTF. DNA for the CDR3: TGTGCCAGTAGTATATCTGCGGGACAGACTTCTAACTATGGCTACACCTTC.

The genes are TRBV18 and TRBJ1-5; D unresolved. Germline CDR1 reads KGHSH; CDR2 reads LQKENI. The CDR3 spans 13 residues. V was trimmed by 3 bases and J by 0 bases, leaving 3 bases between them. In DNA, the CDR3 is TGTGCCAGCTCACCTCGTAGCAATCAGCCCCAGCATTTT. It codes for CASSPRSNQPQHF. Using reference TRBV18 and TRBJ1-5 for the parts outside the CDR3, the full variable domain is NAGVMQNPRHLVRRRGQEARLRCSPMKGHSHVYWYRQLPEEGLKFMVYLQKENIIDESGMPKERFSAEFPKEGPSILRIQQVVRGDSAAYFCASSPRSNQPQHFGDGTRLSIL.

The gene calls are TRBV5-1 and TRBJ2-7; no definite D call. This CDR3 has 14 residues. Germline V gives CDR1 SGHRS, CDR2 YFSETQ. V was shortened by 3 bases and J by 2 bases, with 12 bases between the two germline ends. CDR3 DNA sequence: TGCGCCAGCAGCTCCGGGTCGTATCCCTACGAGCAGTACTTC. It specifies CASSSGSYPYEQYF.

The rearrangement links TRBV4-2 to TRBJ2-7; TRBD1 aligns across 7 bases. V was pared by 3 bases and J by 0 bases, with 8 bases of the junction left unmatched. Germline V lookup: CDR1 LGHNA, CDR2 YNFKEQ. The CDR3 is made up of 16 amino acids. CDR3 protein: CASSQAGQANSYEQYF. CDR3 DNA: TGTGCCAGCAGCCAGGCCGGACAGGCCAACTCCTACGAGCAGTACTTC.

This clone has a handful of counts. The V call is TRBV13, the J call TRBJ1-2; D is undetermined. The CDR3 spans 14 residues. CDR1 and CDR2 (germline): PRHDT, FYEKMQ (reference sequence). V lost 5 bases, J lost 2 bases, and 12 bases lay in between. The CDR3 sequence is CASSGSGSNYGYTF. CDR3 sequence (DNA): TGTGCCAGCAGCGGATCGGGATCCAACTATGGCTACACCTTC.

This chain connects TRBV9 to TRBJ2-1, with 13 nucleotides matching TRBD2. Germline V CDR1 and CDR2: SGDLS, YYNGEE. V was clipped by 0 bases and J by 8 bases; unmatched bases: 2. This CDR3 has 15 amino acids. The chain's CDR3 is CASSVGLAGGHEQFF. CDR3 in DNA: TGTGCCAGCAGCGTAGGACTAGCGGGGGGTCATGAGCAGTTCTTC.

The chain couples TRBV5-1 to TRBJ2-1; D gene ambiguous. V was shortened by 9 bases and J by 2 bases, with 12 bases between the two germline ends. The V gene's germline CDR1 is SGHRS and CDR2 YFSETQ. The CDR3 covers 13 residues. For the CDR3, the DNA is TGCGCCACTAGGATGGCTACCTACAATGAGCAGTTCTTC. Amino acid sequence: CATRMATYNEQFF.

The chain has TRBV5-5 and TRBJ2-3, with 9 bases lining up with TRBD2. This CDR3 region has 15 residues. Germline V gene lookup returns CDR1 SGHKS and CDR2 YYEKEE (reference sequence). The junction had 3 bases not matched to a gene; V was cut back by 0 bases and J by 4 bases. CDR3 DNA sequence: TGTGCCAGCAGCTTGGTAGCGGGGGCCCCAGATACGCAGTATTTT. This sequence encodes CASSLVAGAPDTQYF.

The V gene is TRBV6-2 or TRBV6-3, the J gene TRBJ2-7; weak D call: TRBD2 (6 bases). The CDR3 length is 15 residues. Germline loops: CDR1 MNHEY, CDR2 SVGEGT. V was shortened by 0 bases and J by 6 bases, with 15 bases between the two germline ends. CDR3 coding DNA: TGTGCCAGCAGTTACTCGGGGCTAGCGTCTCCCGAGCAGTACTTC. Protein: CASSYSGLASPEQYF.

This chain uses TRBV6-6 with TRBJ1-1, with TRBD1 matching over 7 bases. J gave up 1 base and V 2 bases, and 7 bases lay outside the gene matches. Germline V gene data show CDR1 as MNHNY and CDR2 as SVGAGI (reference sequence). This CDR3 spans 16 amino acids. CDR3 sequence reads: CASSYNIRTGNTEAFF. CDR3 DNA sequence: TGTGCCAGCAGTTACAATATCCGGACAGGGAACACTGAAGCTTTCTTT.

This clone came up once. The genes are TRBV30 and TRBJ1-6; D unresolved. The V end lost 0 bases, the J end lost 7 bases, and 7 bases lay between the germline ends. The germline V gene encodes CDR1 GTSNPN and CDR2 SVGIG (reference sequence). This CDR3 has 13 residues. CDR3 amino acids: CAWSVPGNSPLHF. In DNA form, the CDR3 reads TGTGCCTGGAGTGTACCGGGGAATTCACCCCTCCACTTT.

A few counts support this clone. The chain combines TRBV9 with TRBJ2-2; 7 bases map to TRBD1. J lost 0 bases, V lost 0 bases, and 5 bases had no gene match. Germline V lookup: CDR1 SGDLS, CDR2 YYNGEE. The CDR3 spans 17 residues. The CDR3 DNA sequence: TGTGCCAGCAGCGTAGTGTCCACAGGGGCGAACACCGGGGAGCTGTTTTTT. This encodes CASSVVSTGANTGELFF.

In DNA form, the CDR3 reads TGTGCCAGCAGTGAGGGCGGGAGTCAGGAGACCCAGTACTTC. Its translation: CASSEGGSQETQYF. The chain uses TRBV25-1 and TRBJ2-5; 7 bases align to TRBD2. The CDR3 consists of 14 residues. Per the germline V gene, CDR1 is MGHDK and CDR2 is SYGVNS. V lost 3 bases, J lost 5 bases, and 6 bases stayed unmatched. Full variable domain (rest looked up from reference TRBV25-1 and TRBJ2-5): EADIYQTPRYLVIGTGKKITLECSQTMGHDKMYWYQQDPGMELHLIHYSYGVNSTEKGDLSSESTVSRIRTEHFPLTLESARPSHTSQYLCASSEGGSQETQYFGPGTRLLVL.